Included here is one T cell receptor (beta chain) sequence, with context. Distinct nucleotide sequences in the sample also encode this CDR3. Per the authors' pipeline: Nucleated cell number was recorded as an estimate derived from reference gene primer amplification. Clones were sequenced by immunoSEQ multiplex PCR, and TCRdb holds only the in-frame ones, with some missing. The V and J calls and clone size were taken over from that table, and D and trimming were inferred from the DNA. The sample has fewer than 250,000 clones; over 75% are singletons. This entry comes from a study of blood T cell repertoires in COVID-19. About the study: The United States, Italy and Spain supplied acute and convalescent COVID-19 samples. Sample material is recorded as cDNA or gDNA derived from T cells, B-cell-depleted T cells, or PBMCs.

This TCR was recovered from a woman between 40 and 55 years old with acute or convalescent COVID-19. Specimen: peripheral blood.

DNA for the CDR3: TGTGCCAGCAGCTTGGGAGGGAACACTGAAGCTTTCTTT. Protein product: CASSLGGNTEAFF. The chain uses TRBV5-4 and TRBJ1-1; D ambiguous. CDR1 SGHNT and CDR2 YYREEE come from the germline V gene (reference sequence). V lost 0 bases and J 1 base, leaving 4 bases between the germline ends. This CDR3 is 13 amino acids long.